This T cell receptor (beta chain) was sequenced during a study of blood T cell repertoires in COVID-19. TCRdb's table, derived via immunoSEQ multiplex PCR, lists solely in-frame clones and lacks some. The table has hundreds of thousands of clones, 80% to 85% seen once. CDR3 length: 16 residues. Trimming took 3 bases from V and 1 from J, leaving 13 bases between them. Germline assignment: CDR1 MNHEY and CDR2 SVGAGI. Recruits, aged roughly 18 to 90 years, lived in under 25 US areas. Each exposed participant met a COVID-19 case in the 2 weeks preceding study entry. The TCR originated in a man aged 40-49 years who had been exposed to COVID-19. The sample consisted of PBMCs or T cells enriched from blood (not recorded which). The V call is TRBV6-5, the J call TRBJ1-3; the D is unclear. This CDR3 is CASSYGQTLSGNTIYF. As DNA, the CDR3 is TGTGCCAGCAGTTATGGGCAGACACTTTCTGGAAACACCATATATTTT.